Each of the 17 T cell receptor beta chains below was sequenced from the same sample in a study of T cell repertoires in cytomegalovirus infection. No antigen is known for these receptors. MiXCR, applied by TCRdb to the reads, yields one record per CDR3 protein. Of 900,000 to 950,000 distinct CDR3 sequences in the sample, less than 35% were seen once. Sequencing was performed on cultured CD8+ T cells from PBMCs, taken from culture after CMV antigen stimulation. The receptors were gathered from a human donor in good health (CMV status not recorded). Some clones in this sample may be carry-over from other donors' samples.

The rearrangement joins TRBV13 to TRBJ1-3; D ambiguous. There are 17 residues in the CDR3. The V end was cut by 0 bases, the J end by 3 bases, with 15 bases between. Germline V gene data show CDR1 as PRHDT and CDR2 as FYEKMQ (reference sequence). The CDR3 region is CASSLGPGRRGGNTIYF. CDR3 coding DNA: TGTGCCAGCAGCTTAGGCCCCGGGAGACGGGGTGGAAACACCATATATTTT.

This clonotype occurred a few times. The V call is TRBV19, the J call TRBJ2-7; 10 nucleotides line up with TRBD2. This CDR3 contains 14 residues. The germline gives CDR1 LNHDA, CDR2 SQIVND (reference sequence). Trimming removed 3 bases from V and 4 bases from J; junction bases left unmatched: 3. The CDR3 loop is CASSIGTSEYEQYF. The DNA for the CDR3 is TGTGCCAGTAGTATCGGGACTAGCGAGTACGAGCAGTACTTC.

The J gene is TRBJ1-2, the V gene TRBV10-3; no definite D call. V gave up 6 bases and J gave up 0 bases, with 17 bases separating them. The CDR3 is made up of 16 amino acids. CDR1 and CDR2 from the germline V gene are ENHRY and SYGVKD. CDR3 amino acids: CAIRLPDFYPNYGYTF. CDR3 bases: TGTGCCATCAGGTTGCCAGACTTCTATCCTAACTATGGCTACACCTTC.

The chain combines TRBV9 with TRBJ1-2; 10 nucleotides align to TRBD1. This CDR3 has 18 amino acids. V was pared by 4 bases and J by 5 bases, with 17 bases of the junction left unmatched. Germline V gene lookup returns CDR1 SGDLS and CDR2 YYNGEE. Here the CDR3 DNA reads TGTGCCAGCAGCTTGAACCGGGACAGGGGCGCTAGATATTATGGCTACACCTTC. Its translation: CASSLNRDRGARYYGYTF. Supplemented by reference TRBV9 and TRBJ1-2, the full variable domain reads DSGVTQTPKHLITATGQRVTLRCSPRSGDLSVYWYQQSLDQGLQFLIQYYNGEERAKGNILERFSAQQFPDLHSELNLSSLELGDSALYFCASSLNRDRGARYYGYTFGSGTRLTVV.

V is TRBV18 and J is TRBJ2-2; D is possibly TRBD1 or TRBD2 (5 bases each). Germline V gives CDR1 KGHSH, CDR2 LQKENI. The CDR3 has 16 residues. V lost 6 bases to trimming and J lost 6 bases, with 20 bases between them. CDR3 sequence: CASSGDGEHVPGELFF. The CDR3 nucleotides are TGTGCCAGCTCGGGGGACGGCGAACACGTTCCCGGGGAGCTGTTTTTT. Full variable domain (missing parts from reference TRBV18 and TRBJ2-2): NAGVMQNPRHLVRRRGQEARLRCSPMKGHSHVYWYRQLPEEGLKFMVYLQKENIIDESGMPKERFSAEFPKEGPSILRIQQVVRGDSAAYFCASSGDGEHVPGELFFGEGSRLTVL.

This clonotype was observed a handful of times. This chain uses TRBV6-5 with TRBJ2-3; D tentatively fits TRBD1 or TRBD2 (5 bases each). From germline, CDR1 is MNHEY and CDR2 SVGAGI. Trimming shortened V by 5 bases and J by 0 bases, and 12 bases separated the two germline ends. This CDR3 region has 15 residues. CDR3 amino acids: CASSQDRDSTDTQYF. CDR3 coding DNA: TGTGCCAGCAGTCAGGACCGGGACAGCACAGATACGCAGTATTTT.

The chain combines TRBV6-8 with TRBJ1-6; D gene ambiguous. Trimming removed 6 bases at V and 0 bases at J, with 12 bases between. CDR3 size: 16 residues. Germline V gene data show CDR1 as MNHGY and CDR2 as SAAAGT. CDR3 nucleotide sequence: TGTGCCAGCAGCCCCCGGACTAGCTCCTATAATTCACCCCTCCACTTT. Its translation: CASSPRTSSYNSPLHF.

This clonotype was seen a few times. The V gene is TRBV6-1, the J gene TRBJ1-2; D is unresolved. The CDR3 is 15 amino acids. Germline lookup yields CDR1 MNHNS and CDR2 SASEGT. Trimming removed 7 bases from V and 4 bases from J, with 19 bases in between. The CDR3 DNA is TGTGCCAGCACCTCCTCCCAGAGGCGGCCCTATGGCTACACCTTC. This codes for CASTSSQRRPYGYTF.

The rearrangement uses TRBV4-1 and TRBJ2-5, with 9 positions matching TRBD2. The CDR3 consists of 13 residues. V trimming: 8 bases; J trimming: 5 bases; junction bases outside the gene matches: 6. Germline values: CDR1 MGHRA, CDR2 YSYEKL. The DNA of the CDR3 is TGCGCCAGCGGTAGACTAGCGGACGAGACCCAGTACTTC. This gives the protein CASGRLADETQYF.

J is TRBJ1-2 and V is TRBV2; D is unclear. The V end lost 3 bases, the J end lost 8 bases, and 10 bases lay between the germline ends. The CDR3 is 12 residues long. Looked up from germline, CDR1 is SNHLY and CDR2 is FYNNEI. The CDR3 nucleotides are TGTGCCAGCAGTGATTCTAGTAGGGGCTACACCTTC. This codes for CASSDSSRGYTF.

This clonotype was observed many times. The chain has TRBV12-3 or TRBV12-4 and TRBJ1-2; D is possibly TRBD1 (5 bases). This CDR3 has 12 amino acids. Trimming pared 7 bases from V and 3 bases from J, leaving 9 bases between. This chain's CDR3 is CASTQGYYGYTF. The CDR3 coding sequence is TGTGCCAGCACCCAGGGATACTATGGCTACACCTTC.

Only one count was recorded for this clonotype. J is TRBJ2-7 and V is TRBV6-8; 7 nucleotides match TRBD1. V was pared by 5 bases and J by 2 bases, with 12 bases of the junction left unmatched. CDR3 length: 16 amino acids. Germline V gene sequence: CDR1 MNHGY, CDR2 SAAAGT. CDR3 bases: TGTGCCAGCAGTGGCTCGGGACAGCCCTATCCCTACGAGCAGTACTTC. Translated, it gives CASSGSGQPYPYEQYF.

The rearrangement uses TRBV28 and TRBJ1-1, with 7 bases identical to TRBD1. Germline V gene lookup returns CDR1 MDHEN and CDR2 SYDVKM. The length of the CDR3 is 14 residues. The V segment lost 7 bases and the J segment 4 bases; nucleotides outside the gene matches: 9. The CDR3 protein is CASKTRGVGTEAFF. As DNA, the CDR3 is TGTGCCAGCAAAACCAGGGGGGTGGGCACTGAAGCTTTCTTT.

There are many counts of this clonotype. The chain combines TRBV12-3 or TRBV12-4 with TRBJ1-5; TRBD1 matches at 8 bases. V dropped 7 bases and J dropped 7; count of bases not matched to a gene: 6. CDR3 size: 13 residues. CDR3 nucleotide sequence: TGTGCCAGCACCCTGACAGGGGCCCAGCCCCAGCATTTT. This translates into CASTLTGAQPQHF.

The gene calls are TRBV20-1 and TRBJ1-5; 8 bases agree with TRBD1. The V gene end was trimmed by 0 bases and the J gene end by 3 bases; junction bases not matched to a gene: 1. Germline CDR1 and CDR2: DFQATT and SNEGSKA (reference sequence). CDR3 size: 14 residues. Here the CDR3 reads CSARDRGHNQPQHF. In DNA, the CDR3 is TGCAGTGCTAGAGACAGGGGGCACAATCAGCCCCAGCATTTT.

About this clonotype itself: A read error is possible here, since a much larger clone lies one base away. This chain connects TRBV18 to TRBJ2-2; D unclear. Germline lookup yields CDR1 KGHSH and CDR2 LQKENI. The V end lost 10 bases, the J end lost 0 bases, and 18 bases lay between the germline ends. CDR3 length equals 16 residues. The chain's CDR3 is CANSTTEHPNTGELFF. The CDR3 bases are TGTGCCAACTCTACCACGGAACATCCGAACACCGGGGAGCTGTTTTTT.

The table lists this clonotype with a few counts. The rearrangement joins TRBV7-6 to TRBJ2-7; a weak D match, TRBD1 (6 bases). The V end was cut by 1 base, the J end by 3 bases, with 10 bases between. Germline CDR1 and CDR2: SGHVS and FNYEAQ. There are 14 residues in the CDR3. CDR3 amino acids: CASSLGQDSYEQYV. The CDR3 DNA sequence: TGTGCCAGCAGCTTAGGACAGGATAGCTACGAGCAGTACGTC.